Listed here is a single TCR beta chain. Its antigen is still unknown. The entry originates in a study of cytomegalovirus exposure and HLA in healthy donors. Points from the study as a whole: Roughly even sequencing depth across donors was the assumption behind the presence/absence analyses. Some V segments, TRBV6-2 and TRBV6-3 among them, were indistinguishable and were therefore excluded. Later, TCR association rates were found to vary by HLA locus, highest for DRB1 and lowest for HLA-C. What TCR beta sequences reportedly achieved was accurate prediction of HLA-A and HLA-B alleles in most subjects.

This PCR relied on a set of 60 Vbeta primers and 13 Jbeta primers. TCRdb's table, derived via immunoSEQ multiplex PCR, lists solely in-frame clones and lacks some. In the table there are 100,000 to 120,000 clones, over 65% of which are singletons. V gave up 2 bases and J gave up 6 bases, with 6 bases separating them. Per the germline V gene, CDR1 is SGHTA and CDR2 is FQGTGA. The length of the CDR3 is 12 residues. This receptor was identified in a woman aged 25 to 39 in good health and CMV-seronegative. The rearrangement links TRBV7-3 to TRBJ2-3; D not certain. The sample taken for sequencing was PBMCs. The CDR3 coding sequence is TGTGCCAGCAGCTTACTCGGGGATACGCAGTATTTT. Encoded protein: CASSLLGDTQYF. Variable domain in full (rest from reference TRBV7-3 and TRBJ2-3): GAGVSQTPSNKVTEKGKYVELRCDPISGHTALYWYRQSLGQGPEFLIYFQGTGAADDSGLPNDRFFAVRPEGSVSTLKIQRTERGDSAVYLCASSLLGDTQYFGPGTRLTVL.